This TCR beta chain derives from a study of T cells after yellow fever vaccination. A single record per CDR3 protein comes from TCRdb applying MiXCR to the 5' RACE reads. The table records hundreds of thousands of distinct CDR3 sequences, roughly a fifth of them present only once. This clonotype was seen a handful of times. The germline V gene encodes CDR1 MGHRA and CDR2 YSYEKL. The CDR3 covers 15 residues. Trimming pared 2 bases from V and 7 bases from J, leaving 12 bases between. The starting material was PBMCs, obtained less than 25 days after the first yellow fever vaccination. The chain is built from TRBV4-1 and TRBJ1-6; D gene unclear. The TCR originated in a man younger than 35 who received the YFV17D yellow fever vaccine. The CDR3, as DNA: TGCGCCAGCAGCCAACGGGGAATTTCGAATTCACCCCTCCACTTT. Translating it yields CASSQRGISNSPLHF.